The 28 T cell receptor beta chains listed next were all sequenced from one sample in a study of response to subunit inactivated influenza vaccine. TCRdb re-derived calls from the RT-PCR reads in MiXCR, one entry per CDR3 protein. Of around 580,000 distinct CDR3 sequences listed, approximately 12% were seen once; the top ten hold roughly a tenth. Sequencing was performed on PBMCs from blood, taken on the day of vaccination. The receptor source for this set is a man between 50 and 59 years old who received an inactivated influenza vaccine.

This clonotype was recorded a few times. The V call is TRBV7-2, the J call TRBJ2-7, with 11 bases lining up with TRBD2. The length of the CDR3 is 16 residues. Per germline, CDR1 SGHTA and CDR2 FQGNSA. Trimming removed 2 bases from V and 0 bases from J; junction bases left unmatched: 3. CDR3 in DNA: TGTGCCAGCAGCTTACTAGCGGGGGGATACTCCTACGAGCAGTACTTC. It translates to CASSLLAGGYSYEQYF.

This clonotype was seen ten or more times. The chain links TRBV11-2 to TRBJ2-1; D is ambiguous. This CDR3 region has 11 residues. V lost 3 bases and J 9 bases, leaving 6 bases between the germline ends. Germline-derived CDR1 and CDR2 are SGHAT and FQNNGV. Written as DNA, the CDR3 is TGTGCCAGCAGCTTGATAGTTGAGCAGTTCTTC. The encoded protein is CASSLIVEQFF.

The chain couples TRBV6-5 to TRBJ2-6; D not resolved. CDR3 length: 12 residues. Germline V lookup: CDR1 MNHEY, CDR2 SVGAGI. The V end lost 7 bases, the J end lost 2 bases, and 3 bases lay between the germline ends. CDR3 sequence reads: CASKAGANVLTF. The CDR3, as DNA: TGTGCCAGCAAGGCTGGGGCCAACGTCCTGACTTTC.

In its sample, this clonotype was seen many times. V is TRBV20-1 and J is TRBJ2-3; D uncertain. V was trimmed by 3 bases and J by 0 bases, leaving 10 bases between them. The germline CDR1 and CDR2 sequences are DFQATT and SNEGSKA (reference sequence). The CDR3 sequence is 14 residues long. The CDR3 here is CSASQSTSTDTQYF. Here the CDR3 DNA reads TGCAGTGCTAGTCAGTCGACTAGCACAGATACGCAGTATTTT.

This clonotype was observed a handful of times. The V call is TRBV3-1, the J call TRBJ2-6, with D unclear. V was trimmed by 6 bases and J by 4 bases, leaving 19 bases between them. This CDR3 region has 17 residues. In germline, CDR1 is LGHDT, CDR2 YNNKEL (reference sequence). CDR3 sequence reads: CASSPLGPSGGANVLTF. Written as DNA, the CDR3 is TGTGCCAGCAGTCCCCTTGGCCCCTCGGGCGGGGCCAACGTCCTGACTTTC.

This clonotype has just a few counts. The V and J genes are TRBV20-1 and TRBJ2-3, with 8 nucleotides matching TRBD1. The CDR3 length is 16 residues. J was trimmed by 2 bases and V by 3 bases; bases with no gene match: 10. CDR1 and CDR2 from the germline V gene are DFQATT and SNEGSKA (reference sequence). The CDR3 loop is CSASETGVAHTDTQYF. CDR3 nucleotide sequence: TGCAGTGCTAGTGAGACAGGGGTCGCTCACACAGATACGCAGTATTTT.

The rearrangement joins TRBV29-1 to TRBJ2-3, with 7 bases fitting TRBD2. The junction had 13 bases not matched to a gene; V was cut back by 4 bases and J by 6 bases. The CDR3 is 15 amino acids. CDR1 and CDR2 (germline): SQVTM, ANQGSEA. Here the CDR3 reads CSVAPLAIIGDTQYF. CDR3 coding DNA: TGCAGCGTTGCGCCACTAGCGATCATTGGGGATACGCAGTATTTT.

The chain employs TRBV12-3 or TRBV12-4 and TRBJ2-5; TRBD2 agrees at 9 bases. Unmatched junction bases numbered 16, after V lost 8 bases and J lost 6 bases. This CDR3 has 16 amino acids. The CDR3 loop reads CASGPTGTSLMKTQYF. The CDR3 DNA reads as TGTGCCAGCGGACCAACCGGGACTAGCCTGATGAAGACCCAGTACTTC.

J is TRBJ2-1 and V is TRBV7-6; 12 bases fit TRBD2. Trimming took 5 bases from V and 4 from J; bases not matched to a gene: 6. The CDR3 is 16 amino acids. Germline V gives CDR1 SGHVS, CDR2 FNYEAQ. CDR3 sequence (DNA): TGTGCCAGCAGCATACTCACTAGCGGGAGGTACAATGAGCAGTTCTTC. Translation: CASSILTSGRYNEQFF.

This clonotype showed up many times. The chain recombines TRBV3-1 with TRBJ2-1; D is undetermined. The CDR3 length is 15 residues. Germline CDR1 LGHDT, CDR2 YNNKEL (reference sequence). Trimming took 4 bases from V and 5 from J, leaving 15 bases between them. CDR3 residues: CASSPDGTRNNEQFF. The CDR3 DNA reads as TGTGCCAGCAGCCCCGACGGTACACGCAACAATGAGCAGTTCTTC.

Ten or more counts support this clonotype. This sequence may be a read error, since a much larger clone differs from it by one base. CDR3 protein: CASSFGYNEQFF. The CDR3 bases are TGTGCCAGCAGCTTTGGGTACAATGAGCAGTTCTTC. The chain uses TRBV7-2 and TRBJ2-1; D is unclear. Germline values: CDR1 SGHTA, CDR2 FQGNSA. V dropped 3 bases and J dropped 4 bases, with 4 bases sitting between them. The CDR3 sequence is 12 residues long.

This clonotype came up many times. The chain links TRBV5-1 to TRBJ2-7; the D gene is possibly TRBD2 (5 bases). There are 13 residues in the CDR3. V gave up 4 bases and J gave up 7 bases, with 15 bases separating them. The germline gives CDR1 SGHRS, CDR2 YFSETQ. The CDR3 DNA follows: TGCGCCAGCAGCCCCGGGGTCGACGGAGAGCAGTACTTC. Its translation: CASSPGVDGEQYF.

The chain carries TRBV20-1 and TRBJ2-1; D is possibly TRBD1 (6 bases). The V and J ends lost 4 bases and 0 bases respectively, with 16 bases between them. The CDR3 spans 16 residues. From germline, CDR1 is DFQATT and CDR2 SNEGSKA (reference sequence). CDR3 amino acids: CSANSQGGHSYNEQFF. The CDR3 DNA reads TGCAGTGCTAATAGTCAAGGGGGTCACTCCTACAATGAGCAGTTCTTC.

This clonotype was recorded a few times. The chain carries TRBV7-9 and TRBJ2-1, with TRBD2 identical over 8 bases. The germline gives CDR1 SEHNR, CDR2 FQNEAQ (reference sequence). This CDR3 has 17 residues. The ends lost 1 base at V and 9 bases at J; junction bases unmatched: 14. The CDR3 bases are TGTGCCAGCAGCTTAGATGTCGGGGGGGCCAGACTTCTTGAGCAGTTCTTC. Translated, it gives CASSLDVGGARLLEQFF. Using reference TRBV7-9 and TRBJ2-1 for the parts outside the CDR3, the full variable domain is DTGVSQNPRHKITKRGQNVTFRCDPISEHNRLYWYRQTLGQGPEFLTYFQNEAQLEKSRLLSDRFSAERPKGSFSTLEIQRTEQGDSAMYLCASSLDVGGARLLEQFFGPGTRLTVL.

In this sample, this clonotype turned up a few times. This chain connects TRBV28 to TRBJ2-3; 12 nucleotides align to TRBD2. CDR1 and CDR2 from the germline V gene are MDHEN and SYDVKM. There are 18 residues in the CDR3. V gave up 4 bases and J gave up 3 bases; unmatched junction bases: 11. In DNA, the CDR3 is TGTGCCAGCAGTTCTCCTAGCGGGGGGGCAATTCAAACAGATACGCAGTATTTT. Amino acid sequence: CASSSPSGGAIQTDTQYF.

The chain employs TRBV15 and TRBJ2-2; D is unresolved. The CDR3 is made up of 14 amino acids. With 3 bases removed from V and 7 bases from J, the gap between germline ends came to 12 bases. CDR1 and CDR2 from the germline V gene are LNHNV and YYDKDF (reference sequence). The CDR3 is CATSSVPVRGELFF. The CDR3 region has the DNA TGTGCCACCAGCAGCGTCCCGGTCCGCGGGGAGCTGTTTTTT.

The V gene is TRBV19, the J gene TRBJ2-1; no definite D call. From germline, CDR1 is LNHDA and CDR2 SQIVND (reference sequence). Deletions cut 2 bases from V and 0 bases from J, with 8 bases between. The CDR3 length is 15 residues. CDR3 nucleotides: TGTGCCAGTAGTATATCGCGGAGCTCCTACAATGAGCAGTTCTTC. This gives the protein CASSISRSSYNEQFF.

The genes are TRBV7-2 and TRBJ2-7; D remains ambiguous. Deletions cut 5 bases from V and 6 bases from J, with 20 bases between. Germline values: CDR1 SGHTA, CDR2 FQGNSA. This CDR3 is built from 15 residues. The CDR3 sequence is CASSLQILGSSEQYF. The CDR3 coding sequence is TGTGCCAGCAGCCTCCAAATTCTAGGGTCTAGCGAGCAGTACTTC. The full variable domain, in which reference TRBV7-2 and TRBJ2-7 provide the parts outside the CDR3, is GAGVSQSPSNKVTEKGKDVELRCDPISGHTALYWYRQSLGQGLEFLIYFQGNSAPDKSGLPSDRFSAERTGGSVSTLTIQRTQQEDSAVYLCASSLQILGSSEQYFGPGTRLTVT.

The V gene is TRBV28, the J gene TRBJ1-2; D uncertain. CDR1 and CDR2 (germline): MDHEN, SYDVKM. The CDR3 extends over 11 amino acids. Trimming removed 5 bases from V and 5 bases from J, with 6 bases in between. The CDR3 sequence is CASSTYYGYTF. DNA of the CDR3: TGTGCCAGCAGTACCTATTATGGCTACACCTTC.

The rearrangement links TRBV10-3 to TRBJ2-3; 9 positions match TRBD2. The CDR3 contains 14 residues. Germline loops: CDR1 ENHRY, CDR2 SYGVKD. J gave up 3 bases and V 10 bases, and 8 bases lay outside the gene matches. CDR3 sequence reads: CATTPSGDTDTQYF. CDR3 DNA sequence: TGTGCCACCACACCTAGCGGGGATACAGATACGCAGTATTTT.

The CDR3 loop is CASSSRGSGGASDTQYF. DNA of the CDR3: TGTGCCAGCAGCTCGCGAGGAAGCGGGGGGGCCTCAGATACGCAGTATTTT. V and J are TRBV7-9 and TRBJ2-3, with 10 bases lining up with TRBD2. This CDR3 comprises 17 residues. J was trimmed by 4 bases and V by 4 bases; bases with no gene match: 11. CDR1 is SEHNR, CDR2 FQNEAQ, per germline (reference sequence).

The chain uses TRBV12-3 or TRBV12-4 and TRBJ1-2; D remains unclear. V was trimmed by 2 bases and J by 6 bases, leaving 10 bases between them. This CDR3 comprises 13 residues. The CDR3 loop reads CASSLRRTDGYTF. The CDR3 bases are TGTGCCAGCAGTTTAAGGAGGACTGATGGCTACACCTTC.

The chain couples TRBV18 to TRBJ1-2, with TRBD1 matching 8 bases. The CDR3 extends over 14 amino acids. J gave up 4 bases and V 5 bases, and 6 bases lay outside the gene matches. Germline lookup yields CDR1 KGHSH and CDR2 LQKENI. The CDR3 is CASSENGQGYGYTF. DNA of the CDR3: TGTGCCAGCTCAGAAAATGGACAGGGCTATGGCTACACCTTC.

V is TRBV3-1 and J is TRBJ2-1; 7 positions agree with TRBD1. CDR1 LGHDT and CDR2 YNNKEL come from the germline V gene (reference sequence). The V and J ends lost 3 bases and 5 bases, in that order; junction bases with no gene match: 10. The CDR3 covers 16 residues. CDR3 residues: CASSHWTGKGDNEQFF. DNA for the CDR3: TGTGCCAGCAGCCACTGGACAGGCAAGGGCGACAATGAGCAGTTCTTC.

The chain combines TRBV5-5 with TRBJ2-3; D not certain. CDR1 and CDR2 (germline): SGHKS, YYEKEE (reference sequence). Between the trimmed V and J ends, which lost 5 bases and 5 bases, there was a span of 18 bases. The CDR3 covers 15 residues. This chain's CDR3 is CASSTVHGLQDTQYF. In DNA, the CDR3 is TGTGCCAGCAGTACGGTTCATGGATTACAAGATACGCAGTATTTT.

The J gene is TRBJ2-1, the V gene TRBV6-1; D gene uncertain. There are 17 residues in the CDR3. Per germline, CDR1 MNHNS and CDR2 SASEGT. The V and J ends lost 3 bases and 6 bases respectively, with 21 bases between them. The CDR3 DNA is TGTGCCAGCAGTGATCGGTGGGTTGTGTCGAGCTCCAATGAGCAGTTCTTC. Translation gives CASSDRWVVSSSNEQFF.

This clonotype appeared a few times. V usage is TRBV28 and J usage is TRBJ2-7; no clear D. V was clipped by 6 bases and J by 6 bases, with 15 bases between them. The CDR3 is 13 residues long. Germline V gene lookup returns CDR1 MDHEN and CDR2 SYDVKM. CDR3 loop: CASRAGVGREQYF. The CDR3 bases are TGTGCCAGCAGAGCCGGTGTCGGGCGCGAGCAGTACTTC.

V and J are TRBV11-1 and TRBJ2-5, with a possible D match to TRBD2 (5 bases). V was cut by 5 bases and J by 1 base, with 26 bases left in between. The CDR3 extends over 19 amino acids. CDR1 and CDR2 from the germline V gene are SGHAT and FQDESV (reference sequence). This CDR3 reads CASSHRGIGSTWGQETQYF. The CDR3 nucleotides are TGTGCCAGCAGCCACCGGGGTATAGGTTCTACATGGGGCCAAGAGACCCAGTACTTC.